This T cell receptor (beta chain) was observed in a study of cytomegalovirus exposure and HLA in healthy donors. Regarding the study as a whole: Several V segments, TRBV6-2 and TRBV6-3 among them, could not be told apart and were dropped.

Though nominally healthy at sampling, donors likely had unrecorded immune exposures. In the PCR, 60 Vbeta and 13 Jbeta primers were used. Some clones are missing from TCRdb's copy, which holds only in-frame ones; the method was immunoSEQ multiplex PCR. Altogether roughly 190,000 clones are present, 60% to 80% being singletons, with the ten largest covering about 2.9%. Concerning this clone: Its antigen is currently unknown. Other DNA sequences in the same sample also yield this CDR3.

With 3 bases clipped from V and 6 bases from J, the junction kept 2 bases outside the gene matches. The CDR3 loop spans 15 amino acids. Germline V gene data show CDR1 as MNHEY and CDR2 as SMNVEV (reference sequence). The origin of this receptor is a man aged 40-55 years in good health and CMV-seronegative. What was sequenced was PBMCs. V is TRBV27 and J is TRBJ2-1; 13 bases fit TRBD2. CDR3 region: CASSFGTSGTNEQFF. The CDR3 region has the DNA TGTGCCAGCAGTTTCGGGACTAGCGGGACCAATGAGCAGTTCTTC.